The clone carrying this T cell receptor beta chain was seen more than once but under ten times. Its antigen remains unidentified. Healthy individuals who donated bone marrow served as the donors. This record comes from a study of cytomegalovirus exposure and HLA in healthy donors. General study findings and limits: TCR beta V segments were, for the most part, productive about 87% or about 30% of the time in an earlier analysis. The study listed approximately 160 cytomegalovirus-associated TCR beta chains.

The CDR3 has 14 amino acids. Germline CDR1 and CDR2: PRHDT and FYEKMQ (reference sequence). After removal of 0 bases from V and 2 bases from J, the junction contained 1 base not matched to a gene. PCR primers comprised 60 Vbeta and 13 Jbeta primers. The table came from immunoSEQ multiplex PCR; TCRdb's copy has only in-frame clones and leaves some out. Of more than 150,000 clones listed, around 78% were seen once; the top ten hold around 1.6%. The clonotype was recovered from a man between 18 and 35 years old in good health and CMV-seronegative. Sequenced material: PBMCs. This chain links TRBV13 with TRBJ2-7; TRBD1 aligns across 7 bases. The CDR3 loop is CASSLGQGAYEQYF. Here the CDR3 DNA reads TGTGCCAGCAGCTTAGGCCAGGGGGCCTACGAGCAGTACTTC. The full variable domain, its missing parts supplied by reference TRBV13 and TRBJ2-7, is AAGVIQSPRHLIKEKRETATLKCYPIPRHDTVYWYQQGPGQDPQFLISFYEKMQSDKGSIPDRFSAQQFSDYHSELNMSSLELGDSALYFCASSLGQGAYEQYFGPGTRLTVT.